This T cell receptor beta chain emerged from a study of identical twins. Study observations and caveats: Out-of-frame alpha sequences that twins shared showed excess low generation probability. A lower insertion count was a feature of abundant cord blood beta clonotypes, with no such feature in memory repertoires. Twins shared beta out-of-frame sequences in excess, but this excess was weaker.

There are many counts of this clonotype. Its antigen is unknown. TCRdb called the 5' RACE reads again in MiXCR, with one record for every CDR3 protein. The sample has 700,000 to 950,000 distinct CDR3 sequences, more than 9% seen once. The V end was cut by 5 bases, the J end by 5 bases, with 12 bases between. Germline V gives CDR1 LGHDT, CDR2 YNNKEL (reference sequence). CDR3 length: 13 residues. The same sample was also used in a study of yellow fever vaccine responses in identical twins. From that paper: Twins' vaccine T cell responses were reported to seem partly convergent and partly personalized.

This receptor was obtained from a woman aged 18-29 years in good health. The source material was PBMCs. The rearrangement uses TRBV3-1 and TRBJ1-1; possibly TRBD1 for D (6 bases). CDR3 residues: CASSIQGITEAFF. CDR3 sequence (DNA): TGTGCCAGCAGCATACAGGGTATTACTGAAGCTTTCTTT.